This TCR beta chain was recovered during a study of T cell changes during pregnancy in multiple sclerosis. V lost 2 bases and J 3 bases, leaving 20 bases between the germline ends. Germline V gene sequence: CDR1 GTSNPN, CDR2 SVGIG (reference sequence). The CDR3 contains 17 residues. Sequencing was performed with immunoSEQ multiplex PCR; in TCRdb, only in-frame clones are kept and a portion is missing. The top ten hold roughly 14% of the sample, which has under 15,000 clones, roughly 86% seen once. The V call is TRBV30, the J call TRBJ2-1; D ambiguous. The source of this sequence is a female donor in good health, enrolled as a control in a pregnancy study. The sample here was CD8+ T cells from peripheral blood mononuclear cells, taken in the second trimester of pregnancy. The CDR3 protein is CAWSRDRLPLDYNEQFF. The CDR3 DNA sequence: TGTGCCTGGAGTAGAGACCGACTCCCCCTCGACTACAATGAGCAGTTCTTC.